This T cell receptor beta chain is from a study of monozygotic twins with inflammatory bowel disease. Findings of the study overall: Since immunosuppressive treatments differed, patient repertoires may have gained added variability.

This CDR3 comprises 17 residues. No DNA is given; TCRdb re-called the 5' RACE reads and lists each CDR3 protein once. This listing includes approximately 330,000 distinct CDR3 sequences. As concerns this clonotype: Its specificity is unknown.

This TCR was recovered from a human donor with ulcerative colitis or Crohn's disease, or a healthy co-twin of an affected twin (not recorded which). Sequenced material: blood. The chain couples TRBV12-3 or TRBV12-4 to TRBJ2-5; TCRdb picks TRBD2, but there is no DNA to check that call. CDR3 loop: CASSLPPSGGASETQYF.